These T cell receptor beta chains were read from a single sample in a study of shared clonotypes between healthy human individuals. The repertoire was sequenced with immunoSEQ multiplex PCR; TCRdb's copy has only in-frame clones and lacks some. The sample has more than 2 million clones, about 95% seen once; the top ten hold roughly 1%. The sample taken for sequencing was naive CD8+ T cells sorted from blood. Receptors were obtained from a man aged 18 to 30 in good health. The CDR3 runs from the conserved cysteine through the conserved F or W. A D gene is named only where the DNA matches it firmly. The size of a clone is reported for some rows only, either as once, few or many, or as a class for expanded clones.

>NA|TRBJ1-4|once|TRBV7-2
TGTGCCAGCAGCTTAATCTCGGAGACGGGCGGGGAAAAACTGTTTTTT
CASSLISETGGEKLFF
>NA|TRBJ1-5|NA|TRBV28
TGTGCCAGCAGTTTAAGGGGTAGCAATCAGCCCCAGCATTTT
CASSLRGSNQPQHF
>NA|TRBJ2-3|NA|TRBV7-8
TGTGCCAGCAGCTTAAGTGGGGAATCGGGAGATACGCAGTATTTT
CASSLSGESGDTQYF
>NA|TRBJ2-7|NA|TRBV27
TGTGCCAGCTCCTTAGGAAGGAGGGTCGAGCAGTACTTC
CASSLGRRVEQYF
>NA|TRBJ2-3|NA|TRBV5-1
TGCGCCAGCAGCTTGGACAGGAACACAGATACGCAGTATTTT
CASSLDRNTDTQYF
>NA|TRBJ1-4|once|TRBV7-2
TGTGCCAGCAGCCACAGTCCCTTCGGGACTAATGAAAAACTGTTTTTT
CASSHSPFGTNEKLFF
>NA|TRBJ2-7|NA|TRBV15
TGTGCCACCAGCAGAGTAATGAGGGAGGCCGACGAGCAGTACTTC
CATSRVMREADEQYF
>NA|TRBJ2-2|NA|TRBV6-5
TGTGCCAGCAGTTACTCGATAGCCAGGGAGCTGTTTTTT
CASSYSIARELFF
>NA|TRBJ1-2|NA|TRBV4-2
TGTGCCAGCAGCCAAGAGCAGGGGATGGTCTATGGCTACACCTTC
CASSQEQGMVYGYTF
>TRBD2|TRBJ2-1|NA|TRBV2
TGTGCCAGCAGTGAATCAGGACTAGCGGGAACTGAGCAGTTCTTC
CASSESGLAGTEQFF
>NA|TRBJ2-3|NA|TRBV9
TGTGCCAGCAGCGTAGCTATGGACTTGGGCACAGATACGCAGTATTTT
CASSVAMDLGTDTQYF
>TRBD1|TRBJ1-3|NA|TRBV2
TGTGCCAGCAGGGAAGGGACAGGGGAGGCCATATATTTT
CASREGTGEAIYF
>TRBD2|TRBJ2-1|NA|TRBV15
TGTGCCACCAGCAGAGATCCTAGCGGGGATAACAATGAGCAGTTCTTC
CATSRDPSGDNNEQFF
>NA|TRBJ1-1|NA|TRBV4-1
TGCGCCAGCAGCCAAGATGACAGCAAGAACACTGAAGCTTTCTTT
CASSQDDSKNTEAFF
>NA|TRBJ2-1|NA|TRBV5-5
TGTGCCAGCAGCTTCGGGGCAGCATCCTACAATGAGCAGTTCTTC
CASSFGAASYNEQFF
>TRBD1|TRBJ2-1|NA|TRBV6-1
TGTGCCAGCAATAAGAACAGGGGTCCCTACAATGAGCAGTTCTTC
CASNKNRGPYNEQFF
>NA|TRBJ1-4|NA|TRBV28
TGTGCCAGCAGACCCCAAACAGGGTACGGAGGTGAAAAACTGTTTTTT
CASRPQTGYGGEKLFF
>NA|TRBJ2-5|NA|TRBV6-5
TGTGCCAGCAGTTACGTTGTCGAGGAGACCCAGTACTTC
CASSYVVEETQYF
>TRBD1|TRBJ2-1|NA|TRBV4-3
TGCGCCAGCAGCCAATTGACCGGGACAGTACCCAATGAGCAGTTCTTC
CASSQLTGTVPNEQFF
>NA|TRBJ1-6|NA|TRBV4-1
TGCGCCAGCAGCTCAGAGGTTCGCAGCTCCTATAATTCACCCCTCCACTTT
CASSSEVRSSYNSPLHF
>TRBD1|TRBJ2-7|NA|TRBV20-1
TGCAGTGCAAGCCAGGGGGTCGAGCAGTACTTC
CSASQGVEQYF
>NA|TRBJ1-5|NA|TRBV9
TGTGCCAGCAGCGAGGGGGGCTATAGCAATCAGCCCCAGCATTTT
CASSEGGYSNQPQHF
>NA|TRBJ1-5|NA|TRBV28
TGTGCCAGCAGTTTAAGAACAGGGCCCGTTAGCAATCAGCCCCAGCATTTT
CASSLRTGPVSNQPQHF
>NA|TRBJ2-1|NA|TRBV18
TGTGCCAGCTCTCCTTACTCCGGGACAAACTCCTACAATGAGCAGTTCTTC
CASSPYSGTNSYNEQFF
>NA|TRBJ1-1|NA|TRBV10-2
TGCGCCAGCAGTGGGGGCGTATTAATGAACACTGAAGCTTTCTTT
CASSGGVLMNTEAFF
>TRBD1|TRBJ1-5|NA|TRBV4-1
TGCGCCAGCAGCCGCCTTGGCGGGACAGGGTGGCAGCCCCAGCATTTT
CASSRLGGTGWQPQHF
>NA|TRBJ1-2|NA|TRBV7-9
TGTGCCAGCAGCCCGGTTTTGACAATAGCTAACTATGGCTACACCTTC
CASSPVLTIANYGYTF
>TRBD2|TRBJ2-3|NA|TRBV9
TGTGCCAGCACTATTAGCGGGAGCGGAGATACGCAGTATTTT
CASTISGSGDTQYF
>NA|TRBJ1-4|once|TRBV7-9
TGTGCCAGCAGCGCCGACAGTTTTAATGAAAAACTGTTTTTT
CASSADSFNEKLFF
>NA|TRBJ1-1|NA|TRBV10-3
TGTGCCATCGCGGGGGGCAGCTCGAACACTGAAGCTTTCTTT
CAIAGGSSNTEAFF
>NA|TRBJ2-1|NA|TRBV6-5
TGTGCCAGCAGTTATAACGGGAGATCCAATGAGCAGTTCTTC
CASSYNGRSNEQFF
>TRBD2|TRBJ2-2|NA|TRBV30
TGTGCCTGGAGTGAACTGTCCGGGCTAGCGGTGACCGGGGAGCTGTTTTTT
CAWSELSGLAVTGELFF
>NA|TRBJ2-7|NA|TRBV29-1
TGCAGCGTAACACCGAAGAACTCCTACGAGCAGTACTTC
CSVTPKNSYEQYF
>NA|TRBJ1-1|NA|TRBV28
TGTGCCAGCAGTTTATCTGGACCGGGAGCTTTCTTT
CASSLSGPGAFF
>TRBD1|TRBJ1-4|NA|TRBV5-6
TGTGCCAGCAGCGGTGGGTTTGGGACAGGGGTCGAAAAACTGTTTTTT
CASSGGFGTGVEKLFF
>NA|TRBJ2-7|NA|TRBV27
TGTGCAAGCAGTTTTGGGAGACCCCCCTACGAGCAGTACTTC
CASSFGRPPYEQYF
>TRBD1|TRBJ2-5|once|TRBV13
TGTGCCAGCAGTTTCCCGACAGGGAGTAGGGAGACCCAGTACTTC
CASSFPTGSRETQYF
>NA|TRBJ2-7|NA|TRBV5-8
TGTGCCAGCGATCCCGGAGAGCAGTACTTC
CASDPGEQYF
>TRBD1|TRBJ2-3|NA|TRBV30
TGTGCCTGGAGTCTAGGGACAGCGTCCACAGATACGCAGTATTTT
CAWSLGTASTDTQYF
>NA|TRBJ2-7|NA|TRBV4-1
TGCGCCAGCAGCCCGTTCGAAACTAAGTACGAGCAGTACTTC
CASSPFETKYEQYF
>NA|TRBJ2-7|NA|TRBV27
TGTGCCAGCAGTTTTCTGGAACGAGGGTACGAGCAGTACTTC
CASSFLERGYEQYF
>NA|TRBJ1-1|NA|TRBV7-9
TGTGCCAGCAGCTTAGCCAATCCGGGTCCCACTGAAGCTTTCTTT
CASSLANPGPTEAFF
>NA|TRBJ1-1|NA|TRBV5-4
TGTGCCAGCAGGGAGGGGGACGGGGCTGAAGCTTTCTTT
CASREGDGAEAFF
>NA|TRBJ2-7|NA|TRBV7-2
TGTGCCAGCAGCTTATACGGGACCCCCTACGAGCAGTACTTC
CASSLYGTPYEQYF
>NA|TRBJ2-3|NA|TRBV5-4
TGTGCCACCTATGGCAGGGGCGGCACAGATACGCAGTATTTT
CATYGRGGTDTQYF